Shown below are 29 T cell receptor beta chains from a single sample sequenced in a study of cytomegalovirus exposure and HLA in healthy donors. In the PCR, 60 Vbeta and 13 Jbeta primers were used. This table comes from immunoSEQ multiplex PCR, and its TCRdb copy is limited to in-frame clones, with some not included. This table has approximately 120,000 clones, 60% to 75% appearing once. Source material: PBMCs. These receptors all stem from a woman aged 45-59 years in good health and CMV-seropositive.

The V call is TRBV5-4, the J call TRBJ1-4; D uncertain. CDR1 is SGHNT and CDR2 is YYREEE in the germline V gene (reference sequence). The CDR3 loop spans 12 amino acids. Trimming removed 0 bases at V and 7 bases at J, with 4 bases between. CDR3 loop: CASSLVGEKLFF. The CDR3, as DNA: TGTGCCAGCAGCTTGGTCGGTGAAAAACTGTTTTTT.

The CDR3 sequence: CASSWDRWREKLFF. As DNA, the CDR3 is TGTGCCAGCAGCTGGGACAGGTGGCGGGAAAAACTGTTTTTT. This chain connects TRBV28 to TRBJ1-4, with 8 positions matching TRBD1. The junction had 8 bases not matched to a gene; V was cut back by 6 bases and J by 8 bases. CDR1 and CDR2 (germline): MDHEN, SYDVKM. This CDR3 has 14 amino acids.

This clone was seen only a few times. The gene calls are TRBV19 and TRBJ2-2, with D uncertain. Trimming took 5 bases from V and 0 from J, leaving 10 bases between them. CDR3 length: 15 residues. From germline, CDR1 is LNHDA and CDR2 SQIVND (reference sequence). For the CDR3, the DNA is TGTGCCAGTAGTCCTTCCTTTACGAACACCGGGGAGCTGTTTTTT. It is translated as CASSPSFTNTGELFF.

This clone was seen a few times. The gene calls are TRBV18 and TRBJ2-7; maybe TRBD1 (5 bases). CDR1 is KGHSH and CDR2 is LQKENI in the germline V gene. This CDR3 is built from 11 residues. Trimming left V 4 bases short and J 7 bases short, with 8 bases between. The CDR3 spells CASSLSGEQYF. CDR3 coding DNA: TGTGCCAGCTCACTATCAGGGGAGCAGTACTTC.

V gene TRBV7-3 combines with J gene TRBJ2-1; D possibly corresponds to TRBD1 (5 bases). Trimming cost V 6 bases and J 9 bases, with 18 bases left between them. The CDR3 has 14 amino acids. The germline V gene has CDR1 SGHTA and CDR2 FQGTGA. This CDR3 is CASSYRQGFSEQFF. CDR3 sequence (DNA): TGTGCCAGCAGTTATCGGCAGGGTTTCAGTGAGCAGTTCTTC.

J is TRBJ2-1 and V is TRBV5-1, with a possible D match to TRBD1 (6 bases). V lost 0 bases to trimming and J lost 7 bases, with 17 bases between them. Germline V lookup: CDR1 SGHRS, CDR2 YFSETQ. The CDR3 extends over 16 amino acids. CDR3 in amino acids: CASSLVLGAISNEQFF. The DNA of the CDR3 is TGCGCCAGCAGCTTGGTGCTGGGGGCTATCTCGAATGAGCAGTTCTTC.

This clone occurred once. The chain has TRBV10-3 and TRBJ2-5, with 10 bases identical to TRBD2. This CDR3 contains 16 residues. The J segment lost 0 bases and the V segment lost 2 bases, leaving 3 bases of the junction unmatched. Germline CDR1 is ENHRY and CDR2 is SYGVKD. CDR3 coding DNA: TGTGCCATCAGTGAGAGAGCGGGGGGGAACCAAGAGACCCAGTACTTC. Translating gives CAISERAGGNQETQYF.

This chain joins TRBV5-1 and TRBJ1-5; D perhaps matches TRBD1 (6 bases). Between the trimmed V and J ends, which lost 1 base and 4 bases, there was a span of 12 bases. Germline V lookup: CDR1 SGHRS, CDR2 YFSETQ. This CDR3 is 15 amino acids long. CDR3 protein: CASSLNTGRNQPQHF. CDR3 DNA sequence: TGCGCCAGCAGCTTGAACACAGGGAGAAATCAGCCCCAGCATTTT.

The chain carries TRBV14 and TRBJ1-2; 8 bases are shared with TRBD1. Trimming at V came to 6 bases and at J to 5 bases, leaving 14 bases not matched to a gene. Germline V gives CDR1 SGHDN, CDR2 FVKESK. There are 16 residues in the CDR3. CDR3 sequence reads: CASSRSGQGGVYGYTF. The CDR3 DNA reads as TGTGCCAGCAGTCGAAGCGGACAGGGTGGGGTATATGGCTACACCTTC.

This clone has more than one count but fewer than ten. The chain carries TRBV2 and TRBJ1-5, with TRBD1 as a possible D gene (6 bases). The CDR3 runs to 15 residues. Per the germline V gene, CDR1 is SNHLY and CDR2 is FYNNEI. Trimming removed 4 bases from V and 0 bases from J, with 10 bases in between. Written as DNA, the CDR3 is TGTGCCAGCAGTGCAGGGGATTATAGCAATCAGCCCCAGCATTTT. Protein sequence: CASSAGDYSNQPQHF.

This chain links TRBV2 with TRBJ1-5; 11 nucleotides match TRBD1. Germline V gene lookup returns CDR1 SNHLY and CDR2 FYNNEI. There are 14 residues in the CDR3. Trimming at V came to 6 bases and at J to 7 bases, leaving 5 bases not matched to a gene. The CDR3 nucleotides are TGTGCCAGCAGCGGACAGGGGGCCAGGCAGCCCCAGCATTTT. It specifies CASSGQGARQPQHF.

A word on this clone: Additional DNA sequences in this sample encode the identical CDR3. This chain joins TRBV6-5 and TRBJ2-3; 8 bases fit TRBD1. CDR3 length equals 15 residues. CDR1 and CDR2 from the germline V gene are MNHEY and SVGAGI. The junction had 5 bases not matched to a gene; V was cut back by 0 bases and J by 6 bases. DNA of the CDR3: TGTGCCAGCAGTTACTCCGGACAGGGAGCGGATACGCAGTATTTT. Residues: CASSYSGQGADTQYF.

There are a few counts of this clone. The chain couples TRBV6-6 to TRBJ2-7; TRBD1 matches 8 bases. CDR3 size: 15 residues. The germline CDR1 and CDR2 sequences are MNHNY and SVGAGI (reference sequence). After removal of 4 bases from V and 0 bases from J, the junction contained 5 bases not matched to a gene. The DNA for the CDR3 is TGTGCCAGCAGTTCAAGACAGGGGATCTCCTACGAGCAGTACTTC. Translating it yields CASSSRQGISYEQYF.

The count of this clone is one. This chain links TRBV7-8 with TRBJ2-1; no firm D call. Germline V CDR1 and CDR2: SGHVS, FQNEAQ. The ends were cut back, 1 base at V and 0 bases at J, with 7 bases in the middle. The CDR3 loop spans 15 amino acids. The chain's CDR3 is CASSLEPRSYNEQFF. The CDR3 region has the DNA TGTGCCAGCAGCTTAGAGCCCCGCTCCTACAATGAGCAGTTCTTC.

As DNA, the CDR3 is TGTGCCAGTAGTAGGCTCGGGGGGGGATCAGAACAGCCCCAGCATTTT. Its protein is CASSRLGGGSEQPQHF. V is TRBV19 and J is TRBJ1-5; D is possibly TRBD1 (5 bases). Per the germline V gene, CDR1 is LNHDA and CDR2 is SQIVND (reference sequence). This CDR3 is 16 amino acids long. V was shortened by 4 bases and J by 7 bases, with 20 bases between the two germline ends.

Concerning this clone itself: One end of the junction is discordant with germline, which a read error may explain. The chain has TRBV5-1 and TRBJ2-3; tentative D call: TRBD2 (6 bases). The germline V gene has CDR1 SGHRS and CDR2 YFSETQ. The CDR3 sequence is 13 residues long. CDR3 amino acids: CAGSLEGADTQYF. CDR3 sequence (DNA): TGCGCCGGCAGCTTGGAGGGAGCAGATACGCAGTATTTT.

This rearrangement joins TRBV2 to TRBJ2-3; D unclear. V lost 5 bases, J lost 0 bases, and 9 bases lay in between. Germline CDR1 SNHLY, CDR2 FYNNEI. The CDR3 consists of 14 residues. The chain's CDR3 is CASSYRTSTDTQYF. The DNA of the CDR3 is TGTGCCAGCAGTTACAGAACTAGCACAGATACGCAGTATTTT.

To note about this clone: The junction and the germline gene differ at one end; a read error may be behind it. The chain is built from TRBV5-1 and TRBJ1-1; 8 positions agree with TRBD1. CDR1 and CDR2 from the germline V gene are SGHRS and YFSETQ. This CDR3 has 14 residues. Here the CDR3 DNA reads TGCGCCAGCAGCTCGGGACAGGTGAACGCTGAAGCTTTCTTT. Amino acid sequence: CASSSGQVNAEAFF.

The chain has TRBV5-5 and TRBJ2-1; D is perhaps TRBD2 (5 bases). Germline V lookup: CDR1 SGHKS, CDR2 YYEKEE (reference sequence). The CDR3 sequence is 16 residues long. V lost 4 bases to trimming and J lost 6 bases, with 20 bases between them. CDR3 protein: CASSPRWEINLNEQFF. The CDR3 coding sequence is TGTGCCAGCAGCCCGCGGTGGGAGATAAACCTCAATGAGCAGTTCTTC.

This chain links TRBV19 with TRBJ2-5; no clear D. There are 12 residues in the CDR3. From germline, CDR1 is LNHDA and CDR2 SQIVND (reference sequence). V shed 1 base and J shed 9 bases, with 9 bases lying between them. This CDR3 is CASSIGARAQYF. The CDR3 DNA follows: TGTGCCAGTAGTATAGGCGCTCGGGCCCAGTACTTC. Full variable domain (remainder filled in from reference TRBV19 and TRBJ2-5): DGGITQSPKYLFRKEGQNVTLSCEQNLNHDAMYWYRQDPGQGLRLIYYSQIVNDFQKGDIAEGYSVSREKKESFPLTVTSAQKNPTAFYLCASSIGARAQYFGPGTRLLVL.

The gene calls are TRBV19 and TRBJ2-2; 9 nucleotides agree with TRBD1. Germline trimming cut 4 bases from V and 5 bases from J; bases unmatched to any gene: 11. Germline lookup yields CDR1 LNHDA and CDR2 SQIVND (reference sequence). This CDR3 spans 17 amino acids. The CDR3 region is CASSNVLGQGMTGELFF. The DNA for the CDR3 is TGTGCCAGTAGTAATGTGCTGGGACAGGGTATGACCGGGGAGCTGTTTTTT.

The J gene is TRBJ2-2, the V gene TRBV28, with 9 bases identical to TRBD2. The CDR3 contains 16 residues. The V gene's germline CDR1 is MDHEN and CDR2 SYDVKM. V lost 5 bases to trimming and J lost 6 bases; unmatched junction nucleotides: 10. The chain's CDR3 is CASSISGTSLAGELFF. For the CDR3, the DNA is TGTGCCAGCAGTATAAGCGGGACTAGCCTCGCCGGGGAGCTGTTTTTT.

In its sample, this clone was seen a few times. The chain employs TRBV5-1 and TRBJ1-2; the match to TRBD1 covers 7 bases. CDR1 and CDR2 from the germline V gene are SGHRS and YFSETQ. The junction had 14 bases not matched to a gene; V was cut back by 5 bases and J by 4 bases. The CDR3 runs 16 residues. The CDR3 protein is CASSSLVGGESYGYTF. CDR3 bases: TGCGCCAGCAGTTCATTGGTAGGGGGCGAGTCCTATGGCTACACCTTC.

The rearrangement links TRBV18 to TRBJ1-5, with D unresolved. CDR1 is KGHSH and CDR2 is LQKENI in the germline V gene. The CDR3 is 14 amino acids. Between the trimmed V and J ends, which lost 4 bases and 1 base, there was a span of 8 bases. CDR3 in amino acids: CASSRGGSNQPQHF. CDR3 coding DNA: TGTGCCAGCTCACGAGGAGGGAGCAATCAGCCCCAGCATTTT.

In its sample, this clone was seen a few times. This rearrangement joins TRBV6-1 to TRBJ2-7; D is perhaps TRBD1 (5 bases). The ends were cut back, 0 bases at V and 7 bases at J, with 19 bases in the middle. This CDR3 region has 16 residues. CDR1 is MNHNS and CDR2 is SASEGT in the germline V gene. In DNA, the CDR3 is TGTGCCAGCAGTGAAGCTGGCTTCCCAGGGCGAAATGAGCAGTACTTC. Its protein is CASSEAGFPGRNEQYF.

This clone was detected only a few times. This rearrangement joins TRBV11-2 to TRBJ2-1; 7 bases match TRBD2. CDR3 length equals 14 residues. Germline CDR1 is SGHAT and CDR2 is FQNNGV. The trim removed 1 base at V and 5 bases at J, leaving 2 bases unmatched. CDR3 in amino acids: CASSLVAGHNEQFF. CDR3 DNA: TGTGCCAGCAGCTTAGTAGCGGGTCACAATGAGCAGTTCTTC.

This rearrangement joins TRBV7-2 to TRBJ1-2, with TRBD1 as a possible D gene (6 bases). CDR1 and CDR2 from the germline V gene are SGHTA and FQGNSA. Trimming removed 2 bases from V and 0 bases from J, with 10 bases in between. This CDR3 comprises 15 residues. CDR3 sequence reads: CASSLQGTTNYGYTF. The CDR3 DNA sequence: TGTGCCAGCAGCTTACAGGGGACGACTAACTATGGCTACACCTTC.

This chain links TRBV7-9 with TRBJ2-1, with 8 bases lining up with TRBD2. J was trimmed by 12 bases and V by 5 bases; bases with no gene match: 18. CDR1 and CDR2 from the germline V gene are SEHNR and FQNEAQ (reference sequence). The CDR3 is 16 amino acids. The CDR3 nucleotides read TGTGCCAGCAGCCCCCGGGCGGGGGGCCTAGGGTTGGTGCAGTTCTTC. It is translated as CASSPRAGGLGLVQFF. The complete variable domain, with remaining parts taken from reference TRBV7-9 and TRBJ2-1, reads DTGVSQNPRHKITKRGQNVTFRCDPISEHNRLYWYRQTLGQGPEFLTYFQNEAQLEKSRLLSDRFSAERPKGSFSTLEIQRTEQGDSAMYLCASSPRAGGLGLVQFFGPGTRLTVL.

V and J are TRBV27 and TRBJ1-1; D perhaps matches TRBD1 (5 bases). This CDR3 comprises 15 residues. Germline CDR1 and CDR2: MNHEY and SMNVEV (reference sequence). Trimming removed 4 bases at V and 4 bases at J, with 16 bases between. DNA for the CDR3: TGTGCCAGCAGTTCCCCAGGCCAGGGTCGCACTGAAGCTTTCTTT. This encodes CASSSPGQGRTEAFF.